These 9 T cell receptor beta chains came from one sample sequenced in a study of T cell responses to AZD1222 COVID-19 vaccine. The assay was immunoSEQ multiplex PCR, and TCRdb's table has in-frame clones only and misses some. The sample lists around 80,000 clones, 75% to 95% occurring once. Sequences were derived from peripheral blood, sampled 28 days after the second AZD1222 dose. The receptors derive from an adult who received the AZD1222 COVID-19 vaccine.

The chain employs TRBV7-2 and TRBJ2-2, with D possibly matching TRBD2 (6 bases). The germline CDR1 and CDR2 sequences are SGHTA and FQGNSA. With 5 bases removed from V and 4 bases from J, the gap between germline ends came to 11 bases. The CDR3 has 14 amino acids. CDR3 sequence: CASSTRLGTGELFF. The CDR3 DNA follows: TGTGCCAGCAGCACCCGACTAGGCACCGGGGAGCTGTTTTTT.

The V gene is TRBV19, the J gene TRBJ2-3; 7 bases are shared with TRBD1. CDR1 and CDR2 (germline): LNHDA, SQIVND (reference sequence). CDR3 length: 15 residues. V dropped 3 bases and J dropped 2; count of bases not matched to a gene: 5. CDR3 coding DNA: TGTGCCAGTAGTATCCGACAGGGATCCACAGATACGCAGTATTTT. The encoded protein is CASSIRQGSTDTQYF.

CDR3 sequence reads: CASNQNRGYTEAFF. CDR3 nucleotide sequence: TGTGCCAGCAACCAAAACAGGGGTTACACTGAAGCTTTCTTT. The chain couples TRBV28 to TRBJ1-1, with 7 positions matching TRBD1. The germline CDR1 and CDR2 sequences are MDHEN and SYDVKM. With V trimmed by 7 bases and J by 3 bases, 8 bases remained unmatched. The CDR3 loop spans 14 amino acids.

The chain combines TRBV5-1 with TRBJ2-7; TRBD1 aligns across 7 bases. Losses at the gene ends were 4 bases for V and 3 bases for J; bases not matched to a gene: 7. This CDR3 is built from 14 residues. Germline values: CDR1 SGHRS, CDR2 YFSETQ. CDR3 coding DNA: TGCGCCAGCAGCATGCCTGGGACAGTCTACGAGCAGTACTTC. It is translated as CASSMPGTVYEQYF. The full variable domain, completed using reference TRBV5-1 and TRBJ2-7, is KAGVTQTPRYLIKTRGQQVTLSCSPISGHRSVSWYQQTPGQGLQFLFEYFSETQRNKGNFPGRFSGRQFSNSRSEMNVSTLELGDSALYLCASSMPGTVYEQYFGPGTRLTVT.

The rearrangement joins TRBV2 to TRBJ1-5; D might be TRBD1 (6 bases). Germline CDR1 and CDR2: SNHLY and FYNNEI. The CDR3 totals 12 residues. V lost 6 bases, J lost 9 bases, and 12 bases lay in between. The CDR3 reads CASSQGRTPQHF. The CDR3 DNA reads TGTGCCAGCAGCCAGGGGAGGACGCCCCAGCATTTT.

The chain links TRBV28 to TRBJ2-7; TRBD1 matches at 7 bases. The CDR3 runs to 17 residues. Looked up from germline, CDR1 is MDHEN and CDR2 is SYDVKM. V lost 3 bases to trimming and J lost 0 bases; unmatched junction nucleotides: 11. CDR3 bases: TGTGCCAGCAGTTTCCATAGGGACAGAACGCCCTCCTACGAGCAGTACTTC. Translating it yields CASSFHRDRTPSYEQYF.

J is TRBJ2-1 and V is TRBV5-1; D is undetermined. V gave up 2 bases and J gave up 6 bases, with 6 bases separating them. The CDR3 contains 12 residues. Germline values: CDR1 SGHRS, CDR2 YFSETQ. The CDR3 sequence is CASSLSANEQFF. The CDR3 DNA is TGCGCCAGCAGCTTAAGCGCCAATGAGCAGTTCTTC.

This clone is deemed medium-sized. This chain joins TRBV5-6 and TRBJ2-7; 7 bases align to TRBD1. J lost 2 bases, V lost 2 bases, and 7 bases had no gene match. This CDR3 region has 15 residues. Germline CDR1 SGHDT, CDR2 YYEEEE. The CDR3 coding sequence is TGTGCCAGCAGCTTACCGGGACAGACGACCTACGAGCAGTACTTC. Its protein is CASSLPGQTTYEQYF.

The gene calls are TRBV7-3 and TRBJ2-2; D ambiguous. CDR3 length: 13 residues. V lost 5 bases to trimming and J lost 7 bases, with 11 bases between them. Germline CDR1 reads SGHTA; CDR2 reads FQGTGA. The CDR3 protein is CASSKIWGGELFF. The CDR3 DNA reads TGTGCCAGCAGCAAGATCTGGGGCGGGGAGCTGTTTTTT. The full variable domain, in which reference TRBV7-3 and TRBJ2-2 provide the parts outside the CDR3, is GAGVSQTPSNKVTEKGKYVELRCDPISGHTALYWYRQSLGQGPEFLIYFQGTGAADDSGLPNDRFFAVRPEGSVSTLKIQRTERGDSAVYLCASSKIWGGELFFGEGSRLTVL.